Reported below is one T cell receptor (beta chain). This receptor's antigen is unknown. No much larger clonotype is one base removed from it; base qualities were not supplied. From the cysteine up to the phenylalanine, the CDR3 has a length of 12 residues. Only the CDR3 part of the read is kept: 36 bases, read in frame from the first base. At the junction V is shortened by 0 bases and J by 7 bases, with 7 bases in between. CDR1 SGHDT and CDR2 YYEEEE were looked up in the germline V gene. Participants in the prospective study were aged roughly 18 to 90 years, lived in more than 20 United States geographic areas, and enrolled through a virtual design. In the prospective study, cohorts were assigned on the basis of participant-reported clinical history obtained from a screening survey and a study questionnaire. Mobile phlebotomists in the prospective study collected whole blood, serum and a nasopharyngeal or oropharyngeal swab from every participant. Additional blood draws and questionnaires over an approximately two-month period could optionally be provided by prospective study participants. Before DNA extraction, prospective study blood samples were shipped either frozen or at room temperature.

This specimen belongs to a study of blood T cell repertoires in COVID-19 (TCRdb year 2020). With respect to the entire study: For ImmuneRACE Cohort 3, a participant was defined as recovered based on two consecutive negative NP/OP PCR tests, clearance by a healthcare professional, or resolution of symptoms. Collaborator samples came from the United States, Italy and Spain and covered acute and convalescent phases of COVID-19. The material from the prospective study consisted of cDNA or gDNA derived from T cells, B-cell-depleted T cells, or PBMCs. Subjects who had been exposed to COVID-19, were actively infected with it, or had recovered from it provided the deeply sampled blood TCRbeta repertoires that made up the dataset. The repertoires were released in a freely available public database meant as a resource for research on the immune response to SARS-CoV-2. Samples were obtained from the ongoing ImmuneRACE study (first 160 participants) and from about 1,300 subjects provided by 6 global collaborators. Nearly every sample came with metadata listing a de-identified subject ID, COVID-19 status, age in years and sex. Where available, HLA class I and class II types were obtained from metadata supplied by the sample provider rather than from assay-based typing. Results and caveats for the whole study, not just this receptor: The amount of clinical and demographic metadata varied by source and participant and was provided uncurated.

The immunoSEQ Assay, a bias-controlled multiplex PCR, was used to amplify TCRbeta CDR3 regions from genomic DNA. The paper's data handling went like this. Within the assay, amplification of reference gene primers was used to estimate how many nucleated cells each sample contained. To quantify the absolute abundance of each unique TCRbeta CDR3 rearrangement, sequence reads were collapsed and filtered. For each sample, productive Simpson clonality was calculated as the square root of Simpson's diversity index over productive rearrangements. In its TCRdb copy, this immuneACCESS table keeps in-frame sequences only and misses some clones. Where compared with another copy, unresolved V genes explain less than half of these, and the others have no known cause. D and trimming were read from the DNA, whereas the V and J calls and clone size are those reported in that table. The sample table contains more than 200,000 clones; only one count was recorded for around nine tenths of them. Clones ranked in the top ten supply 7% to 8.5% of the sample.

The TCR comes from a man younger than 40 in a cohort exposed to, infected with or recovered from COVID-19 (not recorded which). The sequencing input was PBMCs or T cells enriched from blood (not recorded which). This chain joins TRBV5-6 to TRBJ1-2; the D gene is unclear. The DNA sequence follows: TGTGCCAGCAGCTTGGGACGGAGTGGCTACACCTTC. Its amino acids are CASSLGRSGYTF.